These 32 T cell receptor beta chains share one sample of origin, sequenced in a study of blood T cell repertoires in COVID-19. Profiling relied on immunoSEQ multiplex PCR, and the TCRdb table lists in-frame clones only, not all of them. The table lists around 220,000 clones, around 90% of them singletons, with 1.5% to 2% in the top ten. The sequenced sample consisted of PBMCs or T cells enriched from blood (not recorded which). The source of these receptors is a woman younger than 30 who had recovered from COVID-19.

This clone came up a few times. The CDR3 nucleotides read TGTGCCAGCAGTGAAATCGGGAGGGCTGGGGCCAACGTCCTGACTTTC. This translates into CASSEIGRAGANVLTF. V is TRBV6-1 and J is TRBJ2-6; TRBD2 agrees at 8 bases. J was trimmed by 2 bases and V by 2 bases; bases with no gene match: 2. Germline V gives CDR1 MNHNS, CDR2 SASEGT. This CDR3 has 16 amino acids.

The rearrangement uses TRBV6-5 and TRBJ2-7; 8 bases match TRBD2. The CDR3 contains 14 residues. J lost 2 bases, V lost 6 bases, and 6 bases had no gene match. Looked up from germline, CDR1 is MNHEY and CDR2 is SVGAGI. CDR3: CASRRTSGTYEQYF. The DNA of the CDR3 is TGTGCCAGCAGGCGCACTAGCGGCACCTACGAGCAGTACTTC.

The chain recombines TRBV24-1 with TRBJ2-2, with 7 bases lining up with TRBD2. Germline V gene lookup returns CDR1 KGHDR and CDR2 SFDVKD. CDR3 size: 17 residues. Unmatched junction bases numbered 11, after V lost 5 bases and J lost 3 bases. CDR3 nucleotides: TGTGCCACCAGTGCTAGAGCGGGATTGGGGGACACCGGGGAGCTGTTTTTT. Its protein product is CATSARAGLGDTGELFF.

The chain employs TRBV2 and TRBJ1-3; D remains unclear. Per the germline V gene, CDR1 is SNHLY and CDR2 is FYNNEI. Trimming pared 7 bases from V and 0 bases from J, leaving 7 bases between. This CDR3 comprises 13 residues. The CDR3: CASKESSGNTIYF. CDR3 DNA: TGTGCCAGCAAGGAGAGCTCTGGAAACACCATATATTTT.

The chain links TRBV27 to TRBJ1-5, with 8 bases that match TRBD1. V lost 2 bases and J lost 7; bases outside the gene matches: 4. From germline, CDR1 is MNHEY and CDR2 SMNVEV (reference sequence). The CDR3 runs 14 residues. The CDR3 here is CASSLQGARQPQHF. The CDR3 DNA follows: TGTGCCAGCAGTTTACAGGGGGCACGCCAGCCCCAGCATTTT.

The CDR3 here is CASSVQGASEAFF. The CDR3 DNA sequence: TGTGCCAGCAGTGTACAGGGGGCAAGTGAAGCTTTCTTT. The rearrangement uses TRBV12-3 or TRBV12-4 and TRBJ1-1; 9 bases match TRBD1. The V gene end was trimmed by 5 bases and the J gene end by 7 bases; junction bases not matched to a gene: 5. The CDR3 runs 13 residues.

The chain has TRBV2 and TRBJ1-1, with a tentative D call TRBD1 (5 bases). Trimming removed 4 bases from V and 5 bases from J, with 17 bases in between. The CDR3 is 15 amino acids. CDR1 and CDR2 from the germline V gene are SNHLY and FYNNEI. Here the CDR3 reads CASSVIAGMGTEAFF. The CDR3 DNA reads TGTGCCAGCAGTGTTATTGCAGGGATGGGGACTGAAGCTTTCTTT. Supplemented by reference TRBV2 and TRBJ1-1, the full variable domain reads EPEVTQTPSHQVTQMGQEVILRCVPISNHLYFYWYRQILGQKVEFLVSFYNNEISEKSEIFDDQFSVERPDGSNFTLKIRSTKLEDSAMYFCASSVIAGMGTEAFFGQGTRLTVV.

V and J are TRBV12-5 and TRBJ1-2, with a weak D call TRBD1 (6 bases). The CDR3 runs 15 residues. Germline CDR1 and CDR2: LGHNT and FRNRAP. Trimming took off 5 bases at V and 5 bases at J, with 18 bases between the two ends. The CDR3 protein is CASGLGQSGGYGYTF. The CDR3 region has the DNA TGTGCTAGTGGTCTCGGACAGTCGGGGGGGTATGGCTACACCTTC.

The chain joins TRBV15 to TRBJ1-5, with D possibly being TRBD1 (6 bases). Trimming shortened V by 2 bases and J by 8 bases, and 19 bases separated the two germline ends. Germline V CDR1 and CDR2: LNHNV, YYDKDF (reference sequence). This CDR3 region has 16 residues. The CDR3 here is CATSRIKGGANEPQHF. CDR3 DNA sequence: TGTGCCACCAGCAGAATAAAGGGGGGGGCTAATGAGCCCCAGCATTTT. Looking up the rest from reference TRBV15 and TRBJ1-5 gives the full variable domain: DAMVIQNPRYQVTQFGKPVTLSCSQTLNHNVMYWYQQKSSQAPKLLFHYYDKDFNNEADTPDNFQSRRPNTSFCFLDIRSPGLGDTAMYLCATSRIKGGANEPQHFGDGTRLSIL.

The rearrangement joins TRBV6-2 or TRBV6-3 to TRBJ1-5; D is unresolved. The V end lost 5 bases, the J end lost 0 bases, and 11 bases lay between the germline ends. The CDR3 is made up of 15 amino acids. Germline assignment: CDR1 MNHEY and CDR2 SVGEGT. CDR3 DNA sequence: TGTGCCAGCAGTGCCGCCGCGTTTAGCAATCAGCCCCAGCATTTT. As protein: CASSAAAFSNQPQHF.

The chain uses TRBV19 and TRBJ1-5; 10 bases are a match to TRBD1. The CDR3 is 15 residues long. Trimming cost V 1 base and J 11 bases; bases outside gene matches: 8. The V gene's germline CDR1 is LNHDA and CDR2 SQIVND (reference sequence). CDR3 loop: CASSIGGTGVRAQHF. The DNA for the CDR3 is TGTGCCAGTAGTATAGGGGGGACAGGGGTCCGAGCCCAGCATTTT.

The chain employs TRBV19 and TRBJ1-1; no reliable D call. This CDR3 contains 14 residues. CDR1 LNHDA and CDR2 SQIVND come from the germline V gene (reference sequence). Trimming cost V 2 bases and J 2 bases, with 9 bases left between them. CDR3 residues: CASSIPRKNTEAFF. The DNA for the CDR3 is TGTGCCAGTAGTATACCCAGGAAAAACACTGAAGCTTTCTTT. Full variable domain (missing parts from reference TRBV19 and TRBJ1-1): DGGITQSPKYLFRKEGQNVTLSCEQNLNHDAMYWYRQDPGQGLRLIYYSQIVNDFQKGDIAEGYSVSREKKESFPLTVTSAQKNPTAFYLCASSIPRKNTEAFFGQGTRLTVV.

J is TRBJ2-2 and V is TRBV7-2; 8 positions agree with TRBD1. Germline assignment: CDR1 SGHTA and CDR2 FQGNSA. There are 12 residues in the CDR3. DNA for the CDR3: TGTGGGACAGGGCGTAACACCGGGGAGCTGTTTTTT. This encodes CGTGRNTGELFF.

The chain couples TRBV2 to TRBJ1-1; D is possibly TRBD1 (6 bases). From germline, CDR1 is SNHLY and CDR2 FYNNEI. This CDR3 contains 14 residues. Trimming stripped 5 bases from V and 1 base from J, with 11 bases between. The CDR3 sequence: CASSLQGRNTEAFF. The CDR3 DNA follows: TGTGCCAGCAGTTTACAGGGAAGGAACACTGAAGCTTTCTTT. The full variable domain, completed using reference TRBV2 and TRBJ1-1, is EPEVTQTPSHQVTQMGQEVILRCVPISNHLYFYWYRQILGQKVEFLVSFYNNEISEKSEIFDDQFSVERPDGSNFTLKIRSTKLEDSAMYFCASSLQGRNTEAFFGQGTRLTVV.

CDR3 DNA sequence: TGTGCCAGCAGCCATGCCGGGACAAGAATCTCTGGAAACACCATATATTTT. Translated: CASSHAGTRISGNTIYF. The gene calls are TRBV4-2 and TRBJ1-3, with TRBD1 as a possible D gene (6 bases). Germline V gene lookup returns CDR1 LGHNA and CDR2 YNFKEQ. The CDR3 consists of 17 residues. Trimming stripped 3 bases from V and 0 bases from J, with 15 bases between.

The CDR3 nucleotides are TGTGCCAGCAGCCTACAGGGCATGAACACTGAAGCTTTCTTT. It is translated as CASSLQGMNTEAFF. This rearrangement joins TRBV7-9 to TRBJ1-1; possibly TRBD1 for D (6 bases). This CDR3 is built from 14 residues. Germline V gene data show CDR1 as SEHNR and CDR2 as FQNEAQ (reference sequence). V was shortened by 5 bases and J by 0 bases, with 10 bases between the two germline ends.

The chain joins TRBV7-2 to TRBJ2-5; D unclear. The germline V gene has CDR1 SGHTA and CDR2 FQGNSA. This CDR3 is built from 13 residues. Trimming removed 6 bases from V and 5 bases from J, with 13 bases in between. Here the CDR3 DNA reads TGTGCCAGCAGTTCTGCCTGGGCGGAGACCCAGTACTTC. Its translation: CASSSAWAETQYF.

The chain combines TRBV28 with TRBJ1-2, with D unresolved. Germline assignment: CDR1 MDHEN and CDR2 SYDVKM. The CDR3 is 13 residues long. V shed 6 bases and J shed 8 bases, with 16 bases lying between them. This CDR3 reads CASRSFGEGGYTF. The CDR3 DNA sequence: TGTGCCAGCAGATCTTTCGGGGAGGGCGGCTACACCTTC.

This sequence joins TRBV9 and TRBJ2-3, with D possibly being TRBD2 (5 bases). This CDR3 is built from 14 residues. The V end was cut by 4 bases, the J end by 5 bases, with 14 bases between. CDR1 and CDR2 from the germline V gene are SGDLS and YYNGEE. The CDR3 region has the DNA TGTGCCAGCAGCCGACCGGGGTCGGGAGATACGCAGTATTTT. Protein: CASSRPGSGDTQYF.

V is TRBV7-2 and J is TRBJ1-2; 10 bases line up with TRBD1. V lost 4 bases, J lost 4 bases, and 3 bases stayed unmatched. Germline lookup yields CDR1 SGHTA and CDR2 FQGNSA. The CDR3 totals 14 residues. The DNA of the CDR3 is TGTGCCAGCAGCTCAGACAGGGGGCTCTATGGCTACACCTTC. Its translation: CASSSDRGLYGYTF.

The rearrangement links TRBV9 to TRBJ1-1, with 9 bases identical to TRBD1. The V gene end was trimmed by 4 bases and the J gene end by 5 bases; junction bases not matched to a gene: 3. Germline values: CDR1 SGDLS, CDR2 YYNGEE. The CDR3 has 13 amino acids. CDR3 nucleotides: TGTGCCAGCAGCCTAGGGACAGGGACTGAAGCTTTCTTT. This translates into CASSLGTGTEAFF.

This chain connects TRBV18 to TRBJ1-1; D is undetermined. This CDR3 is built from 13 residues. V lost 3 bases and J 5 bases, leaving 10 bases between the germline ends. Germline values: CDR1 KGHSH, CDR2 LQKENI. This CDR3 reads CASSPLGLTEAFF. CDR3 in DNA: TGTGCCAGCTCACCCCTGGGCCTAACTGAAGCTTTCTTT.

The CDR3 here is CASSVGQTSYNEQFF. The CDR3 DNA reads TGCGCCAGCAGCGTGGGACAGACCTCCTACAATGAGCAGTTCTTC. The rearrangement joins TRBV5-1 to TRBJ2-1; TRBD1 matches 7 bases. This CDR3 contains 15 residues. With 4 bases clipped from V and 0 bases from J, the junction kept 4 bases outside the gene matches. CDR1 and CDR2 (germline): SGHRS, YFSETQ.

The CDR3 sequence is CASSLENADEKLFF. CDR3 bases: TGTGCCAGCAGCTTGGAAAATGCGGATGAAAAACTGTTTTTT. The chain combines TRBV7-2 with TRBJ1-4; unclear D gene. CDR1 is SGHTA and CDR2 is FQGNSA in the germline V gene. The germline V and J ends were trimmed by 3 bases and 6 bases, with 11 bases remaining between them. The CDR3 has 14 residues.

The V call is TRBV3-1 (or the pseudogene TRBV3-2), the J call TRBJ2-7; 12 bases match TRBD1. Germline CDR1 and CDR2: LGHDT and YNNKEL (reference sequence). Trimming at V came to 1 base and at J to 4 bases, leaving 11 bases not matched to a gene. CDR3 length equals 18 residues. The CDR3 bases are TGTGCCAGCAGCCAAGCCTACCCTCGGGACAGGGGGCTATACGAGCAGTACTTC. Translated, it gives CASSQAYPRDRGLYEQYF.

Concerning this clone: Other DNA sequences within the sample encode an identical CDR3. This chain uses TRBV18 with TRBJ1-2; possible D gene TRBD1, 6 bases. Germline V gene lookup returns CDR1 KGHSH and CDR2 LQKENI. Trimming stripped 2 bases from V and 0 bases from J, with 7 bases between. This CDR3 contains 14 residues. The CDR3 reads CASSPGQTNYGYTF. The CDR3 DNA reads TGTGCCAGCTCACCAGGACAGACTAACTATGGCTACACCTTC.

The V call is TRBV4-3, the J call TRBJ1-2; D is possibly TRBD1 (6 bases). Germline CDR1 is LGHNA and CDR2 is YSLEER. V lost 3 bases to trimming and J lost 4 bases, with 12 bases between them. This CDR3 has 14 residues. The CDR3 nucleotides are TGCGCCAGCAGCCATCCCGGGACATCCTATGGCTACACCTTC. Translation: CASSHPGTSYGYTF.

The CDR3: CASSPGGVDNQPQHF. In DNA, the CDR3 is TGTGCCAGCTCACCCGGGGGAGTCGACAATCAGCCCCAGCATTTT. The chain couples TRBV18 to TRBJ1-5, with D possibly TRBD1 on 5 matching bases. Germline CDR1 and CDR2: KGHSH and LQKENI. V shed 3 bases and J shed 3 bases, with 12 bases lying between them. This CDR3 region has 15 residues.

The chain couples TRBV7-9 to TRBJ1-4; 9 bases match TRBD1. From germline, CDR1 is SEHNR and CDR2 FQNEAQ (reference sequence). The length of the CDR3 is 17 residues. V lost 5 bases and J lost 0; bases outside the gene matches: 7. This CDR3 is CASSPWDRVATNEKLFF. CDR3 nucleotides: TGTGCCAGCAGCCCCTGGGACAGGGTAGCAACTAATGAAAAACTGTTTTTT.

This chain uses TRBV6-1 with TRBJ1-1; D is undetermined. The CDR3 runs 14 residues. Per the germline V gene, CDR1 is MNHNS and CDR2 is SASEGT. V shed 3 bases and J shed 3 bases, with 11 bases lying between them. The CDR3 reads CASSDSGFDTEAFF. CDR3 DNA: TGTGCCAGCAGTGATTCCGGGTTCGACACTGAAGCTTTCTTT.

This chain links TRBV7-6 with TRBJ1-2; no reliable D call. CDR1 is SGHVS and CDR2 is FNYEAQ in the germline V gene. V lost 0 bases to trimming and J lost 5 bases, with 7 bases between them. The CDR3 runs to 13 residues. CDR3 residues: CASSLANKYGYTF. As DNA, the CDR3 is TGTGCCAGCAGCTTAGCGAACAAATATGGCTACACCTTC.

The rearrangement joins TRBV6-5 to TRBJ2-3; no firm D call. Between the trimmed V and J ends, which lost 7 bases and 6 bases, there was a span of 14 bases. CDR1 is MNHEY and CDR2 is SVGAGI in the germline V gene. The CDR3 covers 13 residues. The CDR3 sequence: CASNREQADTQYF. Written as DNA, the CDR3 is TGTGCCAGCAATCGAGAGCAGGCGGATACGCAGTATTTT.